The 31 T cell receptor beta chains below were found in one sample sequenced in a study of blood T cell repertoires in COVID-19. The data were produced by immunoSEQ multiplex PCR, yet TCRdb's version contains in-frame clones alone and is incomplete. Here the sample spans more than 300,000 clones, around 86% being singletons. Sequencing input: PBMCs or T cells enriched from blood (not recorded which). The source of these receptors is a woman aged 18-29 years who had recovered from COVID-19.

The rearrangement uses TRBV7-9 and TRBJ1-1; 11 bases agree with TRBD1. This CDR3 is built from 14 residues. Germline CDR1 is SEHNR and CDR2 is FQNEAQ (reference sequence). After removal of 5 bases from V and 5 bases from J, the junction contained 4 bases not matched to a gene. The CDR3 sequence is CASSTGTGGTEAFF. The CDR3 bases are TGTGCCAGCAGCACGGGGACAGGGGGGACTGAAGCTTTCTTT.

V usage is TRBV19 and J usage is TRBJ1-1; 10 bases align to TRBD1. The germline V gene has CDR1 LNHDA and CDR2 SQIVND (reference sequence). CDR3 size: 14 residues. V shed 3 bases, J shed 5 bases, and the junction held 3 bases outside the gene matches. The CDR3 spells CASSMTGGKTEAFF. In nucleotides, the CDR3 is TGTGCCAGTAGTATGACAGGGGGCAAGACTGAAGCTTTCTTT.

The gene calls are TRBV7-2 and TRBJ2-7; 9 nucleotides align to TRBD1. The junction had 11 bases not matched to a gene; V was cut back by 5 bases and J by 3 bases. Germline V gene sequence: CDR1 SGHTA, CDR2 FQGNSA. The CDR3 has 16 amino acids. The CDR3 bases are TGTGCCAGCAGCAGGGACAGGGAGGTCTTAGGCTACGAGCAGTACTTC. Translating it yields CASSRDREVLGYEQYF. Full variable domain (rest looked up from reference TRBV7-2 and TRBJ2-7): GAGVSQSPSNKVTEKGKDVELRCDPISGHTALYWYRQSLGQGLEFLIYFQGNSAPDKSGLPSDRFSAERTGGSVSTLTIQRTQQEDSAVYLCASSRDREVLGYEQYFGPGTRLTVT.

The CDR3 is CSVGLAGANTGELFF. In DNA, the CDR3 is TGCAGCGTTGGCTTAGCGGGGGCGAACACCGGGGAGCTGTTTTTT. The chain combines TRBV29-1 with TRBJ2-2; 9 bases are shared with TRBD2. The CDR3 sequence is 15 residues long. The germline V gene encodes CDR1 SQVTM and CDR2 ANQGSEA. V lost 4 bases, J lost 0 bases, and 3 bases stayed unmatched.

The DNA of the CDR3 is TGTGCCAGCAGCCCAAGTCAGTCTGCCCAGCATTTT. Protein sequence: CASSPSQSAQHF. The chain uses TRBV7-2 and TRBJ1-5; no clear D. This CDR3 contains 12 residues. V gave up 5 bases and J gave up 11 bases, with 13 bases separating them. Looked up from germline, CDR1 is SGHTA and CDR2 is FQGNSA.

The gene calls are TRBV7-9 and TRBJ2-7, with 13 positions matching TRBD2. The CDR3 consists of 16 residues. J gave up 1 base and V 4 bases, and 4 bases lay outside the gene matches. Germline CDR1 is SEHNR and CDR2 is FQNEAQ (reference sequence). The CDR3 coding sequence is TGTGCCAGCAGCTCCAGACTAGCGGGGGGTTCCTACGAGCAGTACTTC. Its translation: CASSSRLAGGSYEQYF.

The V and J genes are TRBV9 and TRBJ2-2; TRBD1 agrees at 8 bases. Germline V lookup: CDR1 SGDLS, CDR2 YYNGEE. The CDR3 totals 16 residues. V was clipped by 3 bases and J by 0 bases; unmatched bases: 4. The CDR3 reads CASSDRGFANTGELFF. The CDR3 DNA follows: TGTGCCAGCAGCGACAGGGGGTTCGCGAACACCGGGGAGCTGTTTTTT.

The CDR3 is CASSLMTGSSYNEQFF. Written as DNA, the CDR3 is TGTGCCAGCAGTTTGATGACAGGGAGTTCCTACAATGAGCAGTTCTTC. The V and J genes are TRBV28 and TRBJ2-1; TRBD1 matches 7 bases. Trimming took 3 bases from V and 1 from J; bases not matched to a gene: 6. CDR3 length: 16 amino acids. The germline gives CDR1 MDHEN, CDR2 SYDVKM.

This sequence joins TRBV6-5 and TRBJ1-2; D is ambiguous. CDR3 length: 13 residues. V was shortened by 11 bases and J by 1 base, with 14 bases between the two germline ends. CDR1 and CDR2 (germline): MNHEY, SVGAGI. The CDR3, as DNA: TGTGCCGCATCTCCAGTGCTTAACTATGGCTACACCTTC. Amino acids: CAASPVLNYGYTF.

This rearrangement joins TRBV21-1 to TRBJ1-2; TRBD1 is the table's D call and was not checked against the DNA. TRBV21-1 is given as a pseudogene. The CDR3 spans 13 residues. The CDR3: CARTLQGFNGYTF. In DNA, the CDR3 is TGTGCCAGAACGCTACAGGGATTTAATGGCTACACCTTC.

The chain uses TRBV5-5 and TRBJ2-7; D unclear. Trimming pared 1 base from V and 0 bases from J, leaving 5 bases between. The CDR3 runs 13 residues. Germline V gives CDR1 SGHKS, CDR2 YYEKEE (reference sequence). CDR3 protein: CASSLLVSYEQYF. CDR3 sequence (DNA): TGTGCCAGCAGCTTGTTAGTCTCCTACGAGCAGTACTTC.

The J gene is TRBJ1-6, the V gene TRBV11-1, with no clear D. CDR1 SGHAT and CDR2 FQDESV come from the germline V gene (reference sequence). V was clipped by 5 bases and J by 7 bases, with 6 bases between them. The CDR3 length is 12 residues. Here the CDR3 DNA reads TGTGCCAGCAGCCTTCTGAATTCACCCCTCCACTTT. Translation: CASSLLNSPLHF.

This clone has just one count. This chain connects TRBV7-9 to TRBJ2-5; 10 nucleotides align to TRBD2. This CDR3 region has 15 residues. Germline CDR1 is SEHNR and CDR2 is FQNEAQ (reference sequence). The V and J ends lost 6 bases and 5 bases, in that order; junction bases with no gene match: 9. CDR3 DNA: TGTGCCAGCAGTGTACTAGCGGGGATTGGGGAGACCCAGTACTTC. Amino acids: CASSVLAGIGETQYF.

This clone was picked up a small number of times. The CDR3 protein is CASSQTGYGTGELFF. The CDR3 bases are TGCGCCAGCAGCCAAACAGGGTATGGCACCGGGGAGCTGTTTTTT. This chain uses TRBV4-1 with TRBJ2-2, with a tentative D call TRBD1 (6 bases). This CDR3 comprises 15 residues. Germline V gene sequence: CDR1 MGHRA, CDR2 YSYEKL. With 2 bases removed from V and 4 bases from J, the gap between germline ends came to 11 bases.

The chain joins TRBV10-1 to TRBJ1-1; no clear D. Germline-derived CDR1 and CDR2 are WNHNN and SYGVQD (reference sequence). This CDR3 spans 15 amino acids. Trimming removed 0 bases at V and 4 bases at J, with 12 bases between. The CDR3 DNA reads as TGCGCCAGCAGTGAGTCCGCGGCACCCGGCACTGAAGCTTTCTTT. Translation: CASSESAAPGTEAFF.

V gene TRBV10-3 combines with J gene TRBJ2-3; TRBD2 matches 15 bases. J gave up 8 bases and V 2 bases, and 14 bases lay outside the gene matches. Germline V CDR1 and CDR2: ENHRY, SYGVKD. The CDR3 sequence is 19 residues long. In nucleotides, the CDR3 is TGTGCCATCAGTGAGCCTCCGGGACTAGCGGGAGGTACCCTAAGTACGCAGTATTTT. The encoded protein is CAISEPPGLAGGTLSTQYF.

The chain carries TRBV15 and TRBJ1-4; D not certain. The CDR3 loop spans 13 amino acids. Trimming pared 5 bases from V and 4 bases from J, leaving 8 bases between. The germline V gene has CDR1 LNHNV and CDR2 YYDKDF (reference sequence). For the CDR3, the DNA is TGTGCCACCAGCGCAGTTTTTAATGAAAAACTGTTTTTT. Residues: CATSAVFNEKLFF.

J is TRBJ1-2 and V is TRBV18, with 10 nucleotides matching TRBD1. V shed 5 bases, J shed 8 bases, and the junction held 8 bases outside the gene matches. The CDR3 extends over 14 amino acids. Germline values: CDR1 KGHSH, CDR2 LQKENI. Here the CDR3 reads CASSSLGTGDGYTF. The CDR3 DNA reads as TGTGCCAGCTCATCCCTCGGGACAGGGGACGGCTACACCTTC.

This clone has just a few counts. The sample carries other DNA sequences with the same CDR3. This chain connects TRBV20-1 to TRBJ1-1, with D uncertain. Germline CDR1 DFQATT, CDR2 SNEGSKA (reference sequence). The CDR3 contains 12 residues. Trimming shortened V by 3 bases and J by 1 base, and 6 bases separated the two germline ends. CDR3 in amino acids: CSASRQNTEAFF. CDR3 in DNA: TGCAGTGCTAGTCGACAGAACACTGAAGCTTTCTTT.

This chain connects TRBV18 to TRBJ2-1, with 14 bases aligning to TRBD2. Germline assignment: CDR1 KGHSH and CDR2 LQKENI. The CDR3 is 18 residues long. J lost 5 bases, V lost 3 bases, and 9 bases had no gene match. CDR3 loop: CASSPTSRLAGGDNEQFF. CDR3 nucleotide sequence: TGTGCCAGCTCACCGACCTCTCGACTAGCGGGAGGGGACAATGAGCAGTTCTTC.

This chain connects TRBV15 to TRBJ2-3; 8 bases fit TRBD2. The J segment lost 3 bases and the V segment lost 6 bases, leaving 11 bases of the junction unmatched. Germline CDR1 LNHNV, CDR2 YYDKDF (reference sequence). The CDR3 has 16 residues. In nucleotides, the CDR3 is TGTGCCACCAGTCCACGAATCGGGAGGGTTACAGATACGCAGTATTTT. This gives the protein CATSPRIGRVTDTQYF.

This rearrangement joins TRBV7-6 to TRBJ1-3; 7 bases align to TRBD1. Germline V lookup: CDR1 SGHVS, CDR2 FNYEAQ. The CDR3 sequence is 15 residues long. V lost 0 bases, J lost 4 bases, and 3 bases stayed unmatched. The CDR3 loop is CASSLATGVGNTIYF. DNA of the CDR3: TGTGCCAGCAGCTTAGCTACAGGGGTCGGAAACACCATATATTTT. The variable domain in full, completed from reference TRBV7-6 and TRBJ1-3, reads GAGVSQSPRYKVTKRGQDVALRCDPISGHVSLYWYRQALGQGPEFLTYFNYEAQQDKSGLPNDRFSAERPEGSISTLTIQRTEQRDSAMYRCASSLATGVGNTIYFGEGSWLTVV.

The chain combines TRBV5-8 with TRBJ1-5; weak D call: TRBD1 (6 bases). The germline V gene encodes CDR1 SGHTS and CDR2 YDEGEE. The V gene lost 4 bases and the J gene lost 4 bases, with 12 bases spanning the gap. This CDR3 comprises 14 residues. CDR3 region: CASSRGQKNQPQHF. Written as DNA, the CDR3 is TGTGCCAGCAGCCGTGGACAGAAAAATCAGCCCCAGCATTTT.

The rearrangement uses TRBV27 and TRBJ1-2, with D possibly TRBD1 on 6 matching bases. CDR3 length: 15 residues. CDR1 is MNHEY and CDR2 is SMNVEV in the germline V gene (reference sequence). Trimming removed 5 bases at V and 4 bases at J, with 17 bases between. CDR3 sequence reads: CASSTKRGASYGYTF. As DNA, the CDR3 is TGTGCCAGCAGTACCAAGCGGGGGGCGAGCTATGGCTACACCTTC.

The chain carries TRBV10-1 and TRBJ2-7; no firm D call. Looked up from germline, CDR1 is WNHNN and CDR2 is SYGVQD (reference sequence). The length of the CDR3 is 13 residues. V gave up 3 bases and J gave up 3 bases, with 9 bases separating them. As DNA, the CDR3 is TGCGCCAGCAGTGACCCTGGCAGCTACGAGCAGTACTTC. It codes for CASSDPGSYEQYF.

Only one count was recorded for this clone. The CDR3 reads CASSLHSGDEAFF. The CDR3 DNA follows: TGTGCCAGCAGCCTCCATAGCGGTGACGAAGCTTTCTTT. The V call is TRBV7-2, the J call TRBJ1-1; D is ambiguous. Trimming pared 5 bases from V and 8 bases from J, leaving 15 bases between. The CDR3 totals 13 residues. The V gene's germline CDR1 is SGHTA and CDR2 FQGNSA.

This clone was seen more than once but under ten times. This sequence joins TRBV10-1 and TRBJ2-7; D may be TRBD1 (5 bases). This CDR3 spans 15 amino acids. Germline loops: CDR1 WNHNN, CDR2 SYGVQD (reference sequence). Trimming cost V 0 bases and J 4 bases, with 13 bases left between them. The CDR3 DNA follows: TGCGCCAGCAGTGAGTCTATCCAGGGTCAGTACGAGCAGTACTTC. It translates to CASSESIQGQYEQYF.

CDR3: CASSLDRTYYGYTF. DNA for the CDR3: TGTGCCAGCAGTTTGGACAGAACGTACTATGGCTACACCTTC. This chain links TRBV28 with TRBJ1-2, with D possibly being TRBD1 (6 bases). V was clipped by 3 bases and J by 3 bases, with 11 bases between them. In germline, CDR1 is MDHEN, CDR2 SYDVKM. The CDR3 totals 14 residues.

This clone was observed a few times. The chain links TRBV18 to TRBJ1-4; D possibly corresponds to TRBD1 (5 bases). This CDR3 is 14 amino acids long. The V end lost 3 bases, the J end lost 7 bases, and 12 bases lay between the germline ends. CDR1 is KGHSH and CDR2 is LQKENI in the germline V gene. The CDR3 region has the DNA TGTGCCAGCTCACCGACAGACGGATCTGAAAAACTGTTTTTT. Its translation: CASSPTDGSEKLFF. The full variable domain, rest sourced from reference TRBV18 and TRBJ1-4, is NAGVMQNPRHLVRRRGQEARLRCSPMKGHSHVYWYRQLPEEGLKFMVYLQKENIIDESGMPKERFSAEFPKEGPSILRIQQVVRGDSAAYFCASSPTDGSEKLFFGSGTQLSVL.

The chain recombines TRBV19 with TRBJ1-5; D is perhaps TRBD1 (5 bases). Trimming took off 8 bases at V and 5 bases at J, with 22 bases between the two ends. Germline-derived CDR1 and CDR2 are LNHDA and SQIVND (reference sequence). The CDR3 contains 16 residues. CDR3 sequence: CASLGQGLGNYQPQHF. The CDR3 DNA sequence: TGTGCCAGTTTAGGGCAGGGCCTAGGTAATTATCAGCCCCAGCATTTT.

This clone was seen a handful of times. The V gene is TRBV7-3, the J gene TRBJ2-3, with 8 bases that match TRBD2. This CDR3 is 15 amino acids long. The junction had 6 bases not matched to a gene; V was cut back by 2 bases and J by 5 bases. Germline CDR1 SGHTA, CDR2 FQGTGA. CDR3 sequence: CASSLYGGAGDTQYF. Here the CDR3 DNA reads TGTGCCAGCAGCTTATACGGGGGGGCCGGAGATACGCAGTATTTT.